These 20 T cell receptor beta chains were all obtained from the same sample, sequenced in a study of T cell repertoires and Cas9 in healthy adults. The data were produced by immunoSEQ multiplex PCR, yet TCRdb's version contains in-frame clones alone and is incomplete. This sample has 20,000 to 25,000 clones; roughly 92% occur once, and the top ten carry approximately 0.77%. The source material was CD4+ effector T cells (CD127+, CD25-, CD137-, CD154-) from PBMCs; culture status not recorded. These receptors all come from a human donor in good health.

The chain combines TRBV4-3 with TRBJ1-2, with D uncertain. CDR3 length: 13 residues. Trimming pared 1 base from V and 9 bases from J, leaving 12 bases between. CDR1 and CDR2 (germline): LGHNA, YSLEER. The CDR3 nucleotides are TGCGCCAGCAGCCAAGGAATGGGGTTGAGCTACACCTTC. Protein product: CASSQGMGLSYTF.

The chain carries TRBV30 and TRBJ2-7, with D uncertain. V dropped 3 bases and J dropped 7 bases, with 10 bases sitting between them. CDR1 is GTSNPN and CDR2 is SVGIG in the germline V gene (reference sequence). The CDR3 runs to 11 residues. The CDR3 is CAWSADREQYF. CDR3 in DNA: TGTGCCTGGAGCGCAGACCGGGAGCAGTACTTC.

As regards this clone: Other DNA sequences of this sample code for an identical CDR3. The chain recombines TRBV18 with TRBJ2-7; D uncertain. V lost 1 base, J lost 4 bases, and 11 bases lay in between. Per germline, CDR1 KGHSH and CDR2 LQKENI. This CDR3 is 14 amino acids long. The CDR3 nucleotides read TGTGCCAGCTCACCACAAAAAGATAGTTACGAGCAGTACGTC. Amino acids: CASSPQKDSYEQYV.

The V call is TRBV19, the J call TRBJ1-2; TRBD1 might be the D (6 bases). Germline lookup yields CDR1 LNHDA and CDR2 SQIVND (reference sequence). V was pared by 7 bases and J by 0 bases, with 21 bases between. The CDR3 totals 17 residues. This chain's CDR3 is CASTILLGQPTNYGYTF. As DNA, the CDR3 is TGTGCCAGTACCATTCTCCTAGGACAGCCAACTAACTATGGCTACACCTTC.

This chain joins TRBV6-5 and TRBJ2-7; weak D call: TRBD2 (6 bases). V was trimmed by 2 bases and J by 6 bases, leaving 14 bases between them. The CDR3 length is 14 residues. Germline CDR1 reads MNHEY; CDR2 reads SVGAGI. The CDR3 loop reads CASSYVVAGSEQYF. The CDR3 nucleotides read TGTGCCAGCAGTTACGTGGTGGCGGGGTCCGAGCAGTACTTC.

This chain connects TRBV28 to TRBJ1-2; tentatively, D is TRBD1 (5 bases). V lost 6 bases, J lost 6 bases, and 11 bases lay in between. Germline-derived CDR1 and CDR2 are MDHEN and SYDVKM. This CDR3 region has 12 residues. The CDR3 sequence is CASSGGGDGYTF. DNA of the CDR3: TGTGCCAGCAGCGGTGGGGGAGATGGCTACACCTTC.

V and J are TRBV27 and TRBJ1-1; 7 positions agree with TRBD1. The CDR3 extends over 14 amino acids. Unmatched junction bases numbered 14, after V lost 6 bases and J lost 10 bases. CDR1 and CDR2 (germline): MNHEY, SMNVEV (reference sequence). The CDR3 coding sequence is TGTGCCAGCAGGTCAAAGCCTACAGGGGCGGGAGCTTTCTTT. As protein: CASRSKPTGAGAFF.

The rearrangement uses TRBV19 and TRBJ1-5; possibly TRBD1 for D (5 bases). From germline, CDR1 is LNHDA and CDR2 SQIVND (reference sequence). The CDR3 spans 13 residues. The V end lost 9 bases, the J end lost 9 bases, and 18 bases lay between the germline ends. CDR3: CASRVLSGGPQHF. The CDR3 DNA reads TGTGCCAGCAGGGTACTGAGCGGTGGGCCCCAGCATTTT.

The chain couples TRBV28 to TRBJ2-2, with D unclear. Trimming removed 8 bases at V and 8 bases at J, with 12 bases between. The CDR3 spans 12 residues. CDR1 and CDR2 from the germline V gene are MDHEN and SYDVKM. The CDR3, as DNA: TGTGCCAGCGTACACCTTAAAGGGGAGCTGTTTTTT. It codes for CASVHLKGELFF.

This clone was seen a single time. This rearrangement joins TRBV7-2 to TRBJ1-5; tentatively, D is TRBD1 (5 bases). Germline lookup yields CDR1 SGHTA and CDR2 FQGNSA. The CDR3 sequence is 15 residues long. V was shortened by 4 bases and J by 0 bases, with 10 bases between the two germline ends. The CDR3, as DNA: TGTGCCAGCAGCTGGACACGTTATAGCAATCAGCCCCAGCATTTT. Encoded protein: CASSWTRYSNQPQHF. Based on the CDR3 plus reference TRBV7-2 and TRBJ1-5, the full variable domain is GAGVSQSPSNKVTEKGKDVELRCDPISGHTALYWYRQSLGQGLEFLIYFQGNSAPDKSGLPSDRFSAERTGGSVSTLTIQRTQQEDSAVYLCASSWTRYSNQPQHFGDGTRLSIL.

The V and J genes are TRBV10-3 and TRBJ1-3, with D perhaps matching TRBD1 (5 bases). This CDR3 spans 15 amino acids. Trimming removed 4 bases at V and 0 bases at J, with 10 bases between. CDR1 is ENHRY and CDR2 is SYGVKD in the germline V gene. The CDR3 sequence is CAISGDGSSGNTIYF. The DNA of the CDR3 is TGTGCCATCAGTGGGGACGGCTCCTCTGGAAACACCATATATTTT.

This chain connects TRBV6-1 to TRBJ1-1; the D gene is possibly TRBD1 (6 bases). The CDR3 has 16 amino acids. The germline gives CDR1 MNHNS, CDR2 SASEGT. Trimming left V 1 base short and J 8 bases short, with 20 bases between. CDR3 protein: CASSEVVRGAVYEAFF. DNA for the CDR3: TGTGCCAGCAGTGAAGTGGTAAGGGGGGCGGTTTACGAAGCTTTCTTT.

This chain links TRBV6-5 with TRBJ2-1; D may match TRBD1 or TRBD2 (5 bases each). Trimming removed 7 bases at V and 4 bases at J, with 17 bases between. Germline V CDR1 and CDR2: MNHEY, SVGAGI. This CDR3 is built from 15 residues. The CDR3 DNA reads TGTGCCAGCATGAAAGGGACGGACCCTTACAATGAGCAGTTCTTC. Protein product: CASMKGTDPYNEQFF.

V gene TRBV10-1 combines with J gene TRBJ2-3; 10 nucleotides match TRBD2. Germline V gene sequence: CDR1 WNHNN, CDR2 SYGVQD (reference sequence). The CDR3 runs to 16 residues. Trimming at V came to 7 bases and at J to 2 bases, leaving 9 bases not matched to a gene. The CDR3 bases are TGCGCCAGCACCATACTAGCGGGGCCCCTCACAGATACGCAGTATTTT. Translating it yields CASTILAGPLTDTQYF.

The table lists this clone with a few counts. This chain uses TRBV27 with TRBJ1-2; no clear D. The CDR3 has 13 residues. Germline V gives CDR1 MNHEY, CDR2 SMNVEV (reference sequence). Trimming took 5 bases from V and 4 from J, leaving 11 bases between them. CDR3 sequence reads: CASSLRRGYGYTF. CDR3 DNA: TGTGCCAGCAGTCTCAGACGGGGCTATGGCTACACCTTC.

The CDR3 DNA sequence: TGTGCCAGCAGCTTAATGGCAGCACTTGGCACAGATACGCAGTATTTT. This gives the protein CASSLMAALGTDTQYF. The genes are TRBV11-3 and TRBJ2-3; D uncertain. The CDR3 is 16 residues long. Trimming took 2 bases from V and 1 from J, leaving 13 bases between them. Per the germline V gene, CDR1 is SGHNT and CDR2 is YENEEA. Combining the CDR3 with reference TRBV11-3 and TRBJ2-3 gives the whole variable domain EAGVVQSPRYKIIEKKQPVAFWCNPISGHNTLYWYLQNLGQGPELLIRYENEEAVDDSQLPKDRFSAERLKGVDSTLKIQPAELGDSAVYLCASSLMAALGTDTQYFGPGTRLTVL.

V gene TRBV5-1 combines with J gene TRBJ1-4, with 9 nucleotides matching TRBD1. The V and J ends lost 5 bases and 7 bases, in that order; junction bases with no gene match: 9. The germline CDR1 and CDR2 sequences are SGHRS and YFSETQ. CDR3 length equals 15 residues. The CDR3: CASRQTGGEGEKLFF. The CDR3 bases are TGCGCCAGCAGACAGACAGGGGGAGAGGGTGAAAAACTGTTTTTT.

The V and J genes are TRBV7-2 and TRBJ2-5; 8 positions match TRBD2. Germline assignment: CDR1 SGHTA and CDR2 FQGNSA. The V gene end was trimmed by 3 bases and the J gene end by 5 bases; junction bases not matched to a gene: 11. CDR3 size: 16 residues. The CDR3 sequence: CASSFQPGLGVETQYF. The CDR3 DNA is TGTGCCAGCAGCTTCCAACCGGGACTAGGTGTGGAGACCCAGTACTTC.

The V gene is TRBV4-3, the J gene TRBJ2-3, with 9 bases that match TRBD2. Looked up from germline, CDR1 is LGHNA and CDR2 is YSLEER. CDR3 size: 18 residues. V lost 0 bases, J lost 1 base, and 8 bases stayed unmatched. The CDR3 sequence is CASSQERGVAGGTDTQYF. The DNA of the CDR3 is TGCGCCAGCAGCCAAGAGAGGGGTGTAGCGGGGGGCACAGATACGCAGTATTTT.

In the case of this clone: Germline is not matched at one junction end, which may reflect a read error. V and J are TRBV18 and TRBJ2-2; the D gene is possibly TRBD2 (6 bases). This CDR3 comprises 13 residues. Looked up from germline, CDR1 is KGHSH and CDR2 is LQKENI. CDR3 loop: CASSPPGRWELFF. The CDR3 DNA reads as TGTGCCAGCTCCCCACCAGGGAGGTGGGAGCTGTTTTTT.